This T cell receptor beta chain was profiled in a study of T cell responses to AZD1222 COVID-19 vaccine. At the level of the study: Second-dose groups at about 4 or about 12 weeks were pooled.

The data were produced by immunoSEQ multiplex PCR, yet TCRdb's version contains in-frame clones alone and is incomplete. The repertoire holds over 130,000 clones, with roughly 92% as singletons. J lost 8 bases, V lost 2 bases, and 3 bases had no gene match. Germline lookup yields CDR1 ENHRY and CDR2 SYGVKD. The CDR3 is 13 residues long. Overall study results and limits: Donor demographics were predominantly white British with a female majority; clonal diversity may be underestimated. Spike was spanned by vaccine-associated CD4 TCRs, with dominance at 160-218 and 743-854.

Regarding this clone: The antigen remains undetermined.

The sequence was obtained from an adult in good health. Sequencing used peripheral blood, obtained on day 0 of AZD1222 vaccination. The gene calls are TRBV10-3 and TRBJ2-1, with TRBD1 matching over 7 bases. CDR3 DNA sequence: TGTGCCATCAGTGAGACAGGGGACGATGAGCAGTTCTTC. Translating gives CAISETGDDEQFF.